Presented here are 10 T cell receptor beta chains from one specimen sequenced in a study of blood T cell repertoires in COVID-19. The method was immunoSEQ multiplex PCR; TCRdb's version includes in-frame clones alone and lacks a portion of them. The repertoire holds some 250,000 clones, with approximately 82% as singletons. The sample was peripheral blood. These receptors were collected from a woman aged 18-35 years with acute or convalescent COVID-19.

The chain combines TRBV7-3 with TRBJ2-1; 9 bases line up with TRBD2. There are 17 residues in the CDR3. Looked up from germline, CDR1 is SGHTA and CDR2 is FQGTGA. After removal of 1 base from V and 6 bases from J, the junction contained 10 bases not matched to a gene. The CDR3 DNA reads TGTGCCAGCAGCTTAAGGGGGGTAGCGGGAGTTTTCAATGAGCAGTTCTTC. Protein sequence: CASSLRGVAGVFNEQFF.

Worth noting for this clone: Other DNA sequences in the same sample also yield this CDR3. The J gene is TRBJ1-5, the V gene TRBV7-2; 9 bases fit TRBD1. The CDR3 has 14 amino acids. In germline, CDR1 is SGHTA, CDR2 FQGNSA. V trimming: 6 bases; J trimming: 4 bases; junction bases outside the gene matches: 4. The CDR3 region has the DNA TGTGCCAGCAGTCTGACAGGGGGGAATCAGCCCCAGCATTTT. This sequence encodes CASSLTGGNQPQHF. Drawing the rest from reference TRBV7-2 and TRBJ1-5, the complete variable domain is GAGVSQSPSNKVTEKGKDVELRCDPISGHTALYWYRQSLGQGLEFLIYFQGNSAPDKSGLPSDRFSAERTGGSVSTLTIQRTQQEDSAVYLCASSLTGGNQPQHFGDGTRLSIL.

The rearrangement joins TRBV9 to TRBJ2-3; D perhaps matches TRBD1 (6 bases). The V gene lost 3 bases and the J gene lost 7 bases, with 21 bases spanning the gap. This CDR3 comprises 16 residues. The germline V gene encodes CDR1 SGDLS and CDR2 YYNGEE. The CDR3 bases are TGTGCCAGCAGCGCCGGACTTATTAACAGGGCCAATACGCAGTATTTT. Amino acid sequence: CASSAGLINRANTQYF. Variable domain in full (rest from reference TRBV9 and TRBJ2-3): DSGVTQTPKHLITATGQRVTLRCSPRSGDLSVYWYQQSLDQGLQFLIQYYNGEERAKGNILERFSAQQFPDLHSELNLSSLELGDSALYFCASSAGLINRANTQYFGPGTRLTVL.

V and J are TRBV12-3 or TRBV12-4 and TRBJ2-7; 10 nucleotides match TRBD2. With V trimmed by 10 bases and J by 3 bases, 3 bases remained unmatched. The CDR3 spans 12 residues. The CDR3 DNA reads as TGTGCCATCCGGACTAGCGGCTACGAGCAGTACTTC. Residues: CAIRTSGYEQYF.

The V gene is TRBV6-6, the J gene TRBJ2-2, with D maybe TRBD2 (7 bases). With 7 bases removed from V and 6 bases from J, the gap between germline ends came to 15 bases. The length of the CDR3 is 14 residues. The germline V gene has CDR1 MNHNY and CDR2 SVGAGI (reference sequence). In DNA form, the CDR3 reads TGTGCCAGCAACCAGGGAGGGGGGTCCGGGGAGCTGTTTTTT. Amino acid sequence: CASNQGGGSGELFF.

The J gene is TRBJ1-2, the V gene TRBV27; 7 bases map to TRBD1. V was pared by 5 bases and J by 3 bases, with 12 bases of the junction left unmatched. This CDR3 region has 16 residues. The germline CDR1 and CDR2 sequences are MNHEY and SMNVEV (reference sequence). The CDR3 DNA reads as TGTGCCAGCAGTCCCACCTCAGGGGGAGTGTACTATGGCTACACCTTC. Its protein is CASSPTSGGVYYGYTF.

V gene TRBV27 combines with J gene TRBJ2-7, with TRBD2 matching over 13 bases. The CDR3 covers 16 residues. CDR1 MNHEY and CDR2 SMNVEV come from the germline V gene (reference sequence). V lost 4 bases, J lost 1 base, and 4 bases stayed unmatched. This chain's CDR3 is CASSSPGLAGSYEQYF. CDR3 DNA sequence: TGTGCCAGCAGTTCCCCGGGACTAGCGGGATCCTACGAGCAGTACTTC.

This clone was picked up many times. The V call is TRBV30, the J call TRBJ2-7; 8 nucleotides match TRBD2. From germline, CDR1 is GTSNPN and CDR2 SVGIG (reference sequence). CDR3 size: 14 residues. V lost 3 bases and J lost 6; bases outside the gene matches: 10. The CDR3 DNA sequence: TGTGCCTGGAGGTGGGGGACTAGGGGCACCGAGCAGTACTTC. Protein: CAWRWGTRGTEQYF.

This clone showed up just once. V gene TRBV29-1 combines with J gene TRBJ2-7, with 11 bases identical to TRBD2. Germline V gives CDR1 SQVTM, CDR2 ANQGSEA. The trim removed 6 bases at V and 6 bases at J, leaving 10 bases unmatched. This CDR3 region has 14 residues. The CDR3 region has the DNA TGCAGCGTCCCCAAGGGGCTAGCGGGAGGCGAGCAGTACTTC. This translates into CSVPKGLAGGEQYF.

J is TRBJ2-5 and V is TRBV18; D possibly corresponds to TRBD2 (5 bases). Germline lookup yields CDR1 KGHSH and CDR2 LQKENI. V was pared by 0 bases and J by 1 base, with 15 bases between. The CDR3 spans 17 residues. CDR3 sequence reads: CASSPPFVASIQETQYF. The CDR3 DNA sequence: TGTGCCAGCTCACCACCGTTTGTAGCGTCTATCCAAGAGACCCAGTACTTC.